Listed here are 13 T cell receptor beta chains from one sample, sequenced in a study of T cells after yellow fever vaccination. TCRdb ran MiXCR on the 5' RACE reads and lists one entry per CDR3 protein. The sample includes 310,000 or so distinct CDR3 sequences, roughly 3.5% of them seen just once. Sequences were derived from PBMCs, sampled on the day of the yellow fever booster vaccination. All receptors come from a young man who received the YFV17D yellow fever vaccine.

The rearrangement uses TRBV25-1 and TRBJ2-7; TRBD2 matches at 10 bases. The CDR3 runs 16 residues. V was pared by 5 bases and J by 5 bases, with 12 bases of the junction left unmatched. Germline V CDR1 and CDR2: MGHDK, SYGVNS. CDR3 loop: CASSMPGLAGEHEQYF. The CDR3 DNA is TGTGCCAGCAGTATGCCTGGGCTAGCGGGGGAACACGAGCAGTACTTC.

J is TRBJ1-5 and V is TRBV19; D is ambiguous. Germline V gives CDR1 LNHDA, CDR2 SQIVND (reference sequence). Trimming removed 7 bases at V and 2 bases at J, with 12 bases between. The CDR3 covers 14 residues. The CDR3 loop reads CASMRDFGNQPQHF. CDR3 nucleotide sequence: TGTGCCAGTATGAGGGATTTCGGCAATCAGCCCCAGCATTTT. Based on the CDR3 plus reference TRBV19 and TRBJ1-5, the full variable domain is DGGITQSPKYLFRKEGQNVTLSCEQNLNHDAMYWYRQDPGQGLRLIYYSQIVNDFQKGDIAEGYSVSREKKESFPLTVTSAQKNPTAFYLCASMRDFGNQPQHFGDGTRLSIL.

This clonotype was counted many times. This chain connects TRBV27 to TRBJ2-3; possible D gene TRBD2, 5 bases. The CDR3 has 12 residues. Germline lookup yields CDR1 MNHEY and CDR2 SMNVEV (reference sequence). The DNA for the CDR3 is TGTGCAGTAGCGAGCGCGCCAGATACGCAGTATTTT. As protein: CAVASAPDTQYF.

In its sample, this clonotype was seen many times. This chain connects TRBV6-2 or TRBV6-3 to TRBJ2-1; D unresolved. Trimming removed 5 bases from V and 10 bases from J, with 12 bases in between. From germline, CDR1 is MNHEY and CDR2 SVGEGT. The CDR3 consists of 12 residues. The CDR3 region has the DNA TGTGCCAGCAGTGCCCGGTTAGGCGAGCAGTTCTTC. As protein: CASSARLGEQFF.

The chain employs TRBV20-1 and TRBJ2-7, with 7 bases lining up with TRBD2. V was clipped by 3 bases and J by 1 base; unmatched bases: 3. CDR1 is DFQATT, CDR2 SNEGSKA, per germline (reference sequence). The CDR3 loop spans 13 amino acids. The CDR3 coding sequence is TGCAGTGCTAGGGGGGGAGGGTCCTACGAGCAGTACTTC. It encodes CSARGGGSYEQYF.

The J gene is TRBJ1-1, the V gene TRBV12-3 or TRBV12-4; TRBD1 might be the D (6 bases). The CDR3 extends over 14 amino acids. Trimming removed 4 bases at V and 1 base at J, with 10 bases between. CDR3 sequence (DNA): TGTGCCAGCAGTTCAGGGGACACGAACACTGAAGCTTTCTTT. It specifies CASSSGDTNTEAFF.

V and J are TRBV29-1 and TRBJ2-7; TRBD1 agrees at 11 bases. CDR1 and CDR2 (germline): SQVTM, ANQGSEA. Trimming removed 6 bases from V and 4 bases from J; junction bases left unmatched: 8. CDR3 size: 14 residues. The CDR3: CSVYPGQGVYEQYF. The CDR3 DNA follows: TGCAGCGTGTACCCGGGACAGGGGGTTTACGAGCAGTACTTC.

The J gene is TRBJ2-1, the V gene TRBV5-5, with a possible D match to TRBD2 (6 bases). This CDR3 has 15 residues. Between the trimmed V and J ends, which lost 1 base and 2 bases, there was a span of 10 bases. Germline V gene sequence: CDR1 SGHKS, CDR2 YYEKEE (reference sequence). The CDR3 region has the DNA TGTGCCAGCAGCTTGTTCCGGAGGGCCTACAATGAGCAGTTCTTC. Its translation: CASSLFRRAYNEQFF.

This clonotype was seen repeatedly, ten times or more. Written as DNA, the CDR3 is TGTGCCAGCAGCATGGGGAGGAATGAGCAGTTCTTC. Protein product: CASSMGRNEQFF. V usage is TRBV11-2 and J usage is TRBJ2-1, with D tentatively TRBD2 (6 bases). There are 12 residues in the CDR3. CDR1 and CDR2 from the germline V gene are SGHAT and FQNNGV. Trimming left V 5 bases short and J 7 bases short, with 9 bases between.

This clonotype has only a few counts. This chain joins TRBV27 and TRBJ2-1; D tentatively fits TRBD1 or TRBD2 (5 bases each). CDR3 length equals 14 residues. Germline V gene lookup returns CDR1 MNHEY and CDR2 SMNVEV (reference sequence). Trimming cost V 11 bases and J 0 bases, with 14 bases left between them. DNA for the CDR3: TGTGCCTCCAAAGCAGGGAGCTCCTACAATGAGCAGTTCTTC. This sequence encodes CASKAGSSYNEQFF.

This clonotype appeared a few times. CDR3 nucleotide sequence: TGTGCTAGTGGTTTGGATCCAGGTTCCTACGAGCAGTACTTC. Its protein product is CASGLDPGSYEQYF. The chain has TRBV12-5 and TRBJ2-7; D is undetermined. Deletions cut 1 base from V and 1 base from J, with 8 bases between. This CDR3 spans 14 amino acids. Germline values: CDR1 LGHNT, CDR2 FRNRAP.

The table lists this clonotype with a few counts. The chain employs TRBV6-6 and TRBJ2-1; 9 nucleotides line up with TRBD1. The germline V gene encodes CDR1 MNHNY and CDR2 SVGAGI (reference sequence). The CDR3 spans 15 residues. V lost 6 bases, J lost 3 bases, and 6 bases stayed unmatched. The CDR3 DNA reads TGTGCCAGCAGGGAGACAGGGGGAAACTACAATGAGCAGTTCTTC. As protein: CASRETGGNYNEQFF.

The chain employs TRBV30 and TRBJ1-2; possibly TRBD1 for D (5 bases). V shed 3 bases and J shed 0 bases, with 11 bases lying between them. The CDR3 covers 14 residues. Per the germline V gene, CDR1 is GTSNPN and CDR2 is SVGIG (reference sequence). The CDR3: CAWSRDPTNYGYTF. In nucleotides, the CDR3 is TGTGCCTGGAGCCGGGACCCTACTAACTATGGCTACACCTTC.